This paragraph covers one T cell receptor (beta chain) sequence. This specimen belongs to a study of blood T cells in healthy people across ages. CDR3 size: 18 residues. J gave up 2 bases and V 10 bases, and 17 bases lay outside the gene matches. It was with a sample-barcoded 5' primer and a J-beta primer mix that a second PCR of about 6 to 12 cycles was run. One entry per CDR3 protein results from TCRdb running MiXCR on the 5' RACE reads. The sample comprises hundreds of thousands of distinct CDR3 sequences, around 45% of which are singletons, and about 32% rests with the top ten. This chain joins TRBV12-3 or TRBV12-4 and TRBJ2-3; 11 bases match TRBD2. The TCR sequence derives from a woman aged 60-70 years in good health. Material for sequencing was blood. CDR3: CAIGTSGYSIRNTDTQYF. CDR3 coding DNA: TGTGCCATTGGGACTAGCGGATATTCGATCAGAAACACAGATACGCAGTATTTT.